The entry below gives a single TCR beta chain sequence along with its context. TCRdb's copy holds only in-frame clones and misses some; the assay was immunoSEQ multiplex PCR. The sample records over 120,000 clones, 76% being singletons. The sample comes from a study of cytotoxic CD8 clonotypes in ibrutinib-treated CLL. Trimming removed 4 bases at V and 6 bases at J, with 19 bases between. The CDR3 is made up of 15 amino acids. CDR1 and CDR2 (germline): GTSNPN, SVGIG (reference sequence). The clonotype comes from a human donor with chronic lymphocytic leukemia. The source was PBMCs, collected after 24 months of ibrutinib treatment. J is TRBJ2-4 and V is TRBV30, with D possibly called TRBD1 or TRBD2 (7 bases each). Here the CDR3 reads CAWNQGGGGGNIQYF. CDR3 in DNA: TGTGCCTGGAACCAAGGGGGCGGGGGAGGAAACATTCAGTACTTC.